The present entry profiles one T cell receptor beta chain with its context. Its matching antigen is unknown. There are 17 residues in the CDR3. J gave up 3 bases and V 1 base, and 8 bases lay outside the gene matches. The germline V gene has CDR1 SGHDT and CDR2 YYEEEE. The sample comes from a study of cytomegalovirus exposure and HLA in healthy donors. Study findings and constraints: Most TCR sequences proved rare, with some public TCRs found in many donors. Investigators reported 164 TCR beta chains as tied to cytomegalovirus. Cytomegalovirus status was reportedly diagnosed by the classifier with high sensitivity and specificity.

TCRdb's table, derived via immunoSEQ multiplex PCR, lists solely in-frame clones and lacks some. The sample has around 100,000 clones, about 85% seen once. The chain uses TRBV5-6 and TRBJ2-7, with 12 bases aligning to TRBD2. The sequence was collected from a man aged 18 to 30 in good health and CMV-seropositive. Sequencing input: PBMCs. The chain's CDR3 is CASSLRLAGDVFYEQYF. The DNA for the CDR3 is TGTGCCAGCAGCTTGAGACTAGCGGGAGACGTTTTCTACGAGCAGTACTTC.